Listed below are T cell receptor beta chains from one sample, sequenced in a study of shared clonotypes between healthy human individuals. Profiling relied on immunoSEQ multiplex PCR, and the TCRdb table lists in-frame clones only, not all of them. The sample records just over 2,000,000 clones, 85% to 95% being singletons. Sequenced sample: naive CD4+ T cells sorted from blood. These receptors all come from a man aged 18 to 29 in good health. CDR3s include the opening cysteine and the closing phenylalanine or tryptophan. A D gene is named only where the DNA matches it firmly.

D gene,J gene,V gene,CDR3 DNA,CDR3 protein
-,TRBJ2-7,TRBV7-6,TGTGCCAGCAGCTCAACTAAGTTTGGCGAGCAGTACTTC,CASSSTKFGEQYF
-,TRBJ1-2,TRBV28,TGTGCCAGCAGTTCTTTCGAGGAGACCCAAAGCTATGGCTACACCTTC,CASSSFEETQSYGYTF
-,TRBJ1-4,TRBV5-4,TGTGCCAGCAGCTTGAAGGGGGCAACTAATGAAAAACTGTTTTTT,CASSLKGATNEKLFF
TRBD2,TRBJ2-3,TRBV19,TGTGCCAGTAGTATCCAGGGACTAGCGGGAGTGGGAGATACGCAGTATTTT,CASSIQGLAGVGDTQYF
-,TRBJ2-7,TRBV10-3,TGTGCCACCCGCGCCGGGACGGATCCCTCCTACGAGCAGTACTTC,CATRAGTDPSYEQYF
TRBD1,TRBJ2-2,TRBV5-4,TGTGCCAGCAGCTCGGGACAGGCATCAGCCGGGGAGCTGTTTTTT,CASSSGQASAGELFF
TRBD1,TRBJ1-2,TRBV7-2,TGTGCCAGCACTCCGGACAGGGGTTTATCTGGCTACACCTTC,CASTPDRGLSGYTF
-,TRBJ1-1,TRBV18,TGTGCCAGCTCACCGACATTCAATTTGAACACTGAAGCTTTCTTT,CASSPTFNLNTEAFF
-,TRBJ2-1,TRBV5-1,TGCGCCAGCAGCTTGGCCCCAGGGCTCTACAATGAGCAGTTCTTC,CASSLAPGLYNEQFF
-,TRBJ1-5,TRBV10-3,TGTGCCATCAGCCCCAGTTCCGGGACACTGAATCAGCCCCAGCATTTT,CAISPSSGTLNQPQHF